A single sample gave rise to the 27 T cell receptor beta chains below, sequenced in a study of OX40 agonist ivuxolimab in advanced cancers. Using immunoSEQ multiplex PCR, the repertoire was profiled, and TCRdb retains in-frame clones only, with some absent. The table records some 67,000 clones, roughly 90% of them present only once. The sequencing used CD4+ or CD8+ T cells sorted from blood, collected in a trial of the OX40 agonist ivuxolimab. The receptors come from an adult with an advanced solid tumor such as melanoma, head and neck, liver or kidney cancer.

The gene calls are TRBV18 and TRBJ2-5, with TRBD2 as a possible D gene (7 bases). The CDR3 has 15 amino acids. Germline CDR1 reads KGHSH; CDR2 reads LQKENI. V was pared by 4 bases and J by 4 bases, with 16 bases between. The CDR3 nucleotides are TGTGCCAGCTCACAGTTCACGGGGGGCCCAGAGACCCAGTACTTC. Encoded protein: CASSQFTGGPETQYF.

This clone was picked up a small number of times. The genes are TRBV30 and TRBJ1-1, with a tentative D call TRBD1 (5 bases). This CDR3 has 14 amino acids. Trimming took off 0 bases at V and 5 bases at J, with 13 bases between the two ends. Germline V gene lookup returns CDR1 GTSNPN and CDR2 SVGIG (reference sequence). CDR3 protein: CAWSVKWGKTEAFF. Here the CDR3 DNA reads TGTGCCTGGAGTGTAAAGTGGGGGAAGACTGAAGCTTTCTTT.

This chain joins TRBV6-5 and TRBJ2-4, with unresolved D. The germline gives CDR1 MNHEY, CDR2 SVGAGI. The CDR3 has 15 amino acids. V shed 5 bases and J shed 0 bases, with 11 bases lying between them. The CDR3 region is CASSPSGLAKNIQYF. In DNA, the CDR3 is TGTGCCAGCAGTCCCTCCGGGTTAGCCAAAAACATTCAGTACTTC.

The V gene is TRBV4-1, the J gene TRBJ2-2, with D uncertain. Deletions cut 1 base from V and 6 bases from J, with 9 bases between. This CDR3 comprises 14 residues. Per germline, CDR1 MGHRA and CDR2 YSYEKL. Written as DNA, the CDR3 is TGCGCCAGCAGCCAAGGGCTTCGATCCGGGGAGCTGTTTTTT. Amino acid sequence: CASSQGLRSGELFF.

The rearrangement joins TRBV12-5 to TRBJ2-5; TRBD1 might be the D (6 bases). The DNA matches TRBJ2-7 better at its end, which makes the J call doubtful. Germline CDR1 and CDR2: LGHNT and FRNRAP. This CDR3 has 13 residues. CDR3 in amino acids: CASGLGGLYEQYF. DNA of the CDR3: TGTGCTAGTGGTTTGGGGGGGCTCTACGAGCAGTACTTC.

This chain joins TRBV27 and TRBJ1-6; D is ambiguous. Germline-derived CDR1 and CDR2 are MNHEY and SMNVEV (reference sequence). Deletions cut 4 bases from V and 0 bases from J, with 19 bases between. This CDR3 region has 19 residues. For the CDR3, the DNA is TGTGCCAGCAGTTATCAGAGGTTCAAGGCAGACTCCTATAATTCACCCCTCCACTTT. Protein product: CASSYQRFKADSYNSPLHF.

This clone was observed a handful of times. The V call is TRBV2, the J call TRBJ1-5; D not resolved. Trimming removed 3 bases from V and 1 base from J, with 7 bases in between. The CDR3 is 14 residues long. Germline lookup yields CDR1 SNHLY and CDR2 FYNNEI. The CDR3 nucleotides are TGTGCCAGCAGTGAGGGAAGGAGCAATCAGCCCCAGCATTTT. Protein product: CASSEGRSNQPQHF.

The chain couples TRBV25-1 to TRBJ2-5; 7 bases are a match to TRBD1. Trimming took 7 bases from V and 2 from J; bases not matched to a gene: 16. Germline V gene lookup returns CDR1 MGHDK and CDR2 SYGVNS. CDR3 size: 17 residues. CDR3 sequence: CASTRDSFLNSQETQYF. The DNA of the CDR3 is TGTGCCAGCACCCGGGACAGCTTCCTCAACTCTCAAGAGACCCAGTACTTC.

This clone was detected only a few times. V gene TRBV2 combines with J gene TRBJ1-3; D call uncertain. This CDR3 is built from 13 residues. CDR1 and CDR2 (germline): SNHLY, FYNNEI. V lost 5 bases, J lost 0 bases, and 5 bases lay in between. The CDR3 sequence is CASSKSSGNTIYF. The CDR3, as DNA: TGTGCCAGCAGTAAGAGCTCTGGAAACACCATATATTTT.

The rearrangement links TRBV29-1 to TRBJ2-1; 9 nucleotides match TRBD2. The CDR3 consists of 15 residues. Germline V lookup: CDR1 SQVTM, CDR2 ANQGSEA. The J segment lost 4 bases and the V segment lost 5 bases, leaving 9 bases of the junction unmatched. CDR3 in amino acids: CSVLGGRASYNEQFF. CDR3 bases: TGCAGCGTTTTGGGCGGGAGGGCCTCGTACAATGAGCAGTTCTTC.

This chain connects TRBV7-6 to TRBJ2-3, with TRBD2 matching over 7 bases. The junction had 8 bases not matched to a gene; V was cut back by 1 base and J by 4 bases. Germline V gene data show CDR1 as SGHVS and CDR2 as FNYEAQ. The CDR3 spans 16 residues. Written as DNA, the CDR3 is TGTGCCAGCAGCTTAGGGTCGGGAGGTGGTGCAGATACGCAGTATTTT. Translation gives CASSLGSGGGADTQYF.

The chain uses TRBV5-6 and TRBJ1-2, with TRBD1 matching over 7 bases. This CDR3 comprises 13 residues. V dropped 4 bases and J dropped 3; count of bases not matched to a gene: 3. Germline V CDR1 and CDR2: SGHDT, YYEEEE. CDR3: CASSPGQDYGYTF. The CDR3 nucleotides read TGTGCCAGCAGCCCAGGACAGGACTATGGCTACACCTTC.

The table lists this clone with a few counts. The chain couples TRBV25-1 to TRBJ1-2; TRBD1 might be the D (5 bases). This CDR3 spans 13 amino acids. Between the trimmed V and J ends, which lost 4 bases and 0 bases, there was a span of 6 bases. Germline lookup yields CDR1 MGHDK and CDR2 SYGVNS. The CDR3 DNA is TGTGCCAGCAGTGCGACAGCTAACTATGGCTACACCTTC. This sequence encodes CASSATANYGYTF.

J is TRBJ1-2 and V is TRBV10-1; D perhaps matches TRBD1 (5 bases). Between the trimmed V and J ends, which lost 5 bases and 0 bases, there was a span of 10 bases. Germline loops: CDR1 WNHNN, CDR2 SYGVQD (reference sequence). The CDR3 loop spans 14 amino acids. The CDR3 is CASSPGQANYGYTF. CDR3 DNA sequence: TGCGCCAGCAGTCCCGGACAAGCTAACTATGGCTACACCTTC.

The chain joins TRBV6-5 to TRBJ1-5; perhaps TRBD1 as D (5 bases). CDR1 and CDR2 (germline): MNHEY, SVGAGI. The ends were cut back, 7 bases at V and 8 bases at J, with 15 bases in the middle. The CDR3 totals 13 residues. The CDR3 sequence: CASNPSGREPQHF. The CDR3 DNA is TGTGCCAGCAACCCGTCAGGGAGAGAGCCCCAGCATTTT.

The chain recombines TRBV4-3 with TRBJ1-2; the D gene is possibly TRBD1 (5 bases). Trimming pared 0 bases from V and 3 bases from J, leaving 11 bases between. The germline CDR1 and CDR2 sequences are LGHNA and YSLEER. The CDR3 runs 15 residues. This chain's CDR3 is CASSQDWGGDYGYTF. CDR3 sequence (DNA): TGCGCCAGCAGCCAAGATTGGGGGGGAGACTATGGCTACACCTTC.

The chain couples TRBV7-2 to TRBJ2-3; D not certain. V was clipped by 1 base and J by 10 bases, with 15 bases between them. There are 14 residues in the CDR3. The germline V gene encodes CDR1 SGHTA and CDR2 FQGNSA. As DNA, the CDR3 is TGTGCCAGCAGCTTAGACGCAGTCCCCTTGGCGCAGTATTTT. Residues: CASSLDAVPLAQYF.

CDR3 residues: CASGTGENEQFF. CDR3 nucleotide sequence: TGTGCCAGTGGGACAGGGGAGAATGAGCAGTTCTTC. The rearrangement uses TRBV2 and TRBJ2-1; 10 bases map to TRBD1. The V segment lost 9 bases and the J segment 7 bases; nucleotides outside the gene matches: 3. Per germline, CDR1 SNHLY and CDR2 FYNNEI. This CDR3 has 12 residues.

The V and J genes are TRBV27 and TRBJ2-7; tentative D call: TRBD2 (6 bases). Trimming removed 7 bases at V and 5 bases at J, with 18 bases between. CDR3 length: 14 amino acids. Germline V gene sequence: CDR1 MNHEY, CDR2 SMNVEV (reference sequence). DNA for the CDR3: TGTGCCAGCAACCCCCTAACGGGAGTCAACGAGCAGTACTTC. This sequence encodes CASNPLTGVNEQYF.

This clone turned up a few times. This chain links TRBV27 with TRBJ1-2; D is possibly TRBD1 (6 bases). Germline V gives CDR1 MNHEY, CDR2 SMNVEV (reference sequence). The V gene lost 5 bases and the J gene lost 2 bases, with 15 bases spanning the gap. The CDR3 runs to 15 residues. The CDR3 DNA is TGTGCCAGCAGTGGAACAGGGCTTCAGAACTATGGCTACACCTTC. This encodes CASSGTGLQNYGYTF.

V usage is TRBV6-1 and J usage is TRBJ1-2; 7 bases are a match to TRBD1. V lost 4 bases and J lost 4; bases outside the gene matches: 6. Germline V gene lookup returns CDR1 MNHNS and CDR2 SASEGT. The CDR3 runs to 14 residues. The CDR3 DNA reads TGTGCCAGCAGTGCCGACAGGGTAGGCTATGGCTACACCTTC. Protein sequence: CASSADRVGYGYTF.

The V call is TRBV2, the J call TRBJ2-5, with 7 bases that match TRBD2. The CDR3 extends over 14 amino acids. CDR1 and CDR2 (germline): SNHLY, FYNNEI. V was clipped by 6 bases and J by 4 bases; unmatched bases: 8. The CDR3 DNA is TGTGCCAGCAGGAGGGAGGGGCGATTAGAGACCCAGTACTTC. It translates to CASRREGRLETQYF.

The V call is TRBV4-1, the J call TRBJ2-3, with no clear D. V lost 0 bases and J 2 bases, leaving 12 bases between the germline ends. This CDR3 contains 16 residues. Germline V gene data show CDR1 as MGHRA and CDR2 as YSYEKL. CDR3 DNA: TGCGCCAGCAGCCAAGATCCACCCGGTTACACAGATACGCAGTATTTT. This encodes CASSQDPPGYTDTQYF.

The gene calls are TRBV27 and TRBJ2-3, with TRBD2 matching over 8 bases. The CDR3 loop spans 16 amino acids. Germline-derived CDR1 and CDR2 are MNHEY and SMNVEV (reference sequence). V was clipped by 5 bases and J by 2 bases; unmatched bases: 9. CDR3 sequence: CASSLTGLGTTDTQYF. In nucleotides, the CDR3 is TGTGCCAGCAGTCTGACGGGACTAGGGACCACAGATACGCAGTATTTT.

This clone was seen only once. The chain carries TRBV11-2 and TRBJ2-3; the match to TRBD2 covers 13 bases. Germline CDR1 is SGHAT and CDR2 is FQNNGV. The CDR3 is 18 amino acids. V lost 2 bases and J lost 4; bases outside the gene matches: 9. CDR3 amino acids: CASSLRTSGSTTADTQYF. CDR3 in DNA: TGTGCCAGCAGCTTACGGACTAGCGGGAGTACGACCGCAGATACGCAGTATTTT.

This rearrangement joins TRBV4-3 to TRBJ2-1, with no clear D. The V and J ends lost 4 bases and 0 bases respectively, with 10 bases between them. This CDR3 is built from 15 residues. Germline CDR1 is LGHNA and CDR2 is YSLEER. The CDR3 loop reads CASSLGLNSYNEQFF. The CDR3 region has the DNA TGCGCCAGCAGCCTTGGGCTCAACTCCTACAATGAGCAGTTCTTC.

The gene calls are TRBV9 and TRBJ2-4; 7 bases are shared with TRBD2. Germline values: CDR1 SGDLS, CDR2 YYNGEE. The CDR3 is 17 amino acids. With 0 bases clipped from V and 3 bases from J, the junction kept 9 bases outside the gene matches. CDR3 amino acids: CASSVGSESSGKNIQYF. The DNA for the CDR3 is TGTGCCAGCAGCGTAGGGAGCGAATCTAGCGGCAAAAACATTCAGTACTTC.